The 8 T cell receptor beta chains below all came from one sample that was sequenced in a study of vaccination and CD4 T cells after COVID-19. The Oncomine TCR Beta short-read assay was applied to DNA of cultured CD4+ T cells. TCRdb recomputed calls from the PCR reads with MiXCR, one row per CDR3 protein. The sample has over 20,000 distinct CDR3 sequences; around 50% are singletons. These receptors lack a known antigen. Treatment in this sample: roughly 11-day PBMC culture with coronavirus spike peptide pools or control peptides (ViraFEST assay). The sequencing sample was made of CD4+ T cells from blood, cultured in vitro. These receptors originate from a human donor who had recovered from COVID-19.

V usage is TRBV20-1 and J usage is TRBJ1-2, with 8 bases that match TRBD1. This CDR3 contains 13 residues. V shed 6 bases and J 9 bases; nucleotides not matched to a gene: 12. Germline values: CDR1 DFQATT, CDR2 SNEGSKA (reference sequence). The CDR3 sequence is CSADRQGRGSYTF. CDR3 nucleotide sequence: TGCAGTGCCGACCGACAGGGGAGAGGAAGCTACACCTTC.

The J gene is TRBJ1-6, the V gene TRBV28; 7 nucleotides agree with TRBD1. Germline V gene data show CDR1 as MDHEN and CDR2 as SYDVKM. V was pared by 6 bases and J by 3 bases, with 5 bases of the junction left unmatched. CDR3 length: 15 amino acids. CDR3 nucleotides: TGTGCCAGCAGGTTAGGACAGGTCTATAATTCACCCCTCCACTTT. Amino acids: CASRLGQVYNSPLHF.

The chain combines TRBV5-1 with TRBJ2-5; TRBD1 matches 8 bases. The CDR3 has 15 residues. After removal of 4 bases from V and 5 bases from J, the junction contained 10 bases not matched to a gene. CDR1 SGHRS and CDR2 YFSETQ come from the germline V gene. Written as DNA, the CDR3 is TGCGCCAGCAGCATCACGGACAGGGCTAGGGAGACCCAGTACTTC. Its translation: CASSITDRARETQYF.

This clonotype was detected only once. The chain uses TRBV4-1 and TRBJ2-1; TRBD2 aligns across 16 bases. CDR1 and CDR2 from the germline V gene are MGHRA and YSYEKL. The CDR3 contains 19 residues. The V and J ends lost 2 bases and 6 bases, in that order; junction bases with no gene match: 10. The CDR3: CASSQPGLAGGPLGNEQFF. The CDR3 bases are TGCGCCAGCAGCCAACCGGGACTAGCGGGAGGGCCCTTGGGCAATGAGCAGTTCTTC.

The chain links TRBV6-1 to TRBJ1-1; no definite D call. The CDR3 has 13 amino acids. Trimming left V 8 bases short and J 0 bases short, with 10 bases between. In germline, CDR1 is MNHNS, CDR2 SASEGT. The CDR3 here is CASWRTLNTEAFF. The CDR3 DNA sequence: TGTGCCAGCTGGCGCACCTTGAACACTGAAGCTTTCTTT.

The chain links TRBV20-1 to TRBJ2-4; no clear D. CDR1 DFQATT and CDR2 SNEGSKA come from the germline V gene (reference sequence). Between the trimmed V and J ends, which lost 1 base and 8 bases, there was a span of 9 bases. The CDR3 spans 12 residues. The CDR3 region is CSARGAADIQYF. The CDR3 DNA follows: TGCAGTGCTAGAGGGGCGGCGGACATTCAGTACTTC.

This clonotype appeared a few times. The chain carries TRBV7-9 and TRBJ1-1, with D tentatively TRBD1 (5 bases). Germline V gene lookup returns CDR1 SEHNR and CDR2 FQNEAQ (reference sequence). With 0 bases removed from V and 1 base from J, the gap between germline ends came to 9 bases. This CDR3 has 15 residues. The CDR3 DNA follows: TGTGCCAGCAGCTTAGCGGGGGACTCGAACACTGAAGCTTTCTTT. It codes for CASSLAGDSNTEAFF. The full variable domain, rest sourced from reference TRBV7-9 and TRBJ1-1, is DTGVSQNPRHKITKRGQNVTFRCDPISEHNRLYWYRQTLGQGPEFLTYFQNEAQLEKSRLLSDRFSAERPKGSFSTLEIQRTEQGDSAMYLCASSLAGDSNTEAFFGQGTRLTVV.

This clonotype is deemed medium-sized. The chain links TRBV6-2 or TRBV6-3 to TRBJ1-2; no clear D gene. CDR1 is MNHEY, CDR2 SVGEGT, per germline. The CDR3 length is 16 residues. V lost 8 bases and J 0 bases, leaving 19 bases between the germline ends. CDR3 sequence (DNA): TGTGCCAGCCACGACCCGCCTCCTCGAGCTAACTATGGCTACACCTTC. Its translation is CASHDPPPRANYGYTF.